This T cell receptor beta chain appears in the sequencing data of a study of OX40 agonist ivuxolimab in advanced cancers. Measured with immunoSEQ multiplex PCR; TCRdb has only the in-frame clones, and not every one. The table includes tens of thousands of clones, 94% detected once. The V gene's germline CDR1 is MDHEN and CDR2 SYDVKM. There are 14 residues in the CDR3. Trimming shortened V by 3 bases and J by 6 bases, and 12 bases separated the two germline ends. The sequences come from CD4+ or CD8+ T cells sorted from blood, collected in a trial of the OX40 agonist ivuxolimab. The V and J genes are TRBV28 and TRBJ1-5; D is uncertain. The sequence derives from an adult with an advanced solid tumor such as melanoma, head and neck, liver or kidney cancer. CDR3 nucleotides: TGTGCCAGCAGTTTTGGGTTCGGGCTTCAGCCCCAGCATTTT. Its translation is CASSFGFGLQPQHF. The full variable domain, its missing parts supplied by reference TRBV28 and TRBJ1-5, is DVKVTQSSRYLVKRTGEKVFLECVQDMDHENMFWYRQDPGLGLRLIYFSYDVKMKEKGDIPEGYSVSREKKERFSLILESASTNQTSMYLCASSFGFGLQPQHFGDGTRLSIL.